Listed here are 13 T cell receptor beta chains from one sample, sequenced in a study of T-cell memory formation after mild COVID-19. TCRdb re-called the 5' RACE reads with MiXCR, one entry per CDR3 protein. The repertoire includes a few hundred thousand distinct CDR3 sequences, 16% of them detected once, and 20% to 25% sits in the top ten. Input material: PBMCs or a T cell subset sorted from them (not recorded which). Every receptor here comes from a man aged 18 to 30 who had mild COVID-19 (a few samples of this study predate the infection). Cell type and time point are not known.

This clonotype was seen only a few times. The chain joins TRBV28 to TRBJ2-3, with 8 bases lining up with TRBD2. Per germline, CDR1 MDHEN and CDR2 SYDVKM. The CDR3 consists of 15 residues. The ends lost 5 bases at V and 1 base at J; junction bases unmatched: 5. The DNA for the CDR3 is TGTGCCAGCAGTGCGGGGGGCCCTGGCACAGATACGCAGTATTTT. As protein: CASSAGGPGTDTQYF.

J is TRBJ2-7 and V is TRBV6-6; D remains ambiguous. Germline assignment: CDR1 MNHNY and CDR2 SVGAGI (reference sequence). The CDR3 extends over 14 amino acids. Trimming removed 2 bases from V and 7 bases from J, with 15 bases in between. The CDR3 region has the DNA TGTGCCAGCAGTTACGGGGATAGGGCAGTAGAGCAGTACGTC. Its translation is CASSYGDRAVEQYV.

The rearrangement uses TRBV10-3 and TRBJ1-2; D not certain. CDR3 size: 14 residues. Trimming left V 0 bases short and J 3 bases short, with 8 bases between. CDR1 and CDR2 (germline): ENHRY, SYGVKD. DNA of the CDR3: TGTGCCATCAGTGAGTCCGAAAGGGACTATGGCTACACCTTC. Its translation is CAISESERDYGYTF.

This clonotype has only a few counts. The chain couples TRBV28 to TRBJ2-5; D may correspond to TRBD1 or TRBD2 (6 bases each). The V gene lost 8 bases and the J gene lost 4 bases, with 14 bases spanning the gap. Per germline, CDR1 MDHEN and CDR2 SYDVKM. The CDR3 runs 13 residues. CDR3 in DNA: TGTGCCAGCGCGGAGGGGGTACGAGAGACCCAGTACTTC. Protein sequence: CASAEGVRETQYF.

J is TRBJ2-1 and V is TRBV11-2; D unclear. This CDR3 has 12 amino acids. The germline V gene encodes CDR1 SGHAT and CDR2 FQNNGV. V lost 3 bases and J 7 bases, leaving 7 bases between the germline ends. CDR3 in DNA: TGTGCCAGCAGCTTGGTTTGGAATGAGCAGTTCTTC. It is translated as CASSLVWNEQFF.

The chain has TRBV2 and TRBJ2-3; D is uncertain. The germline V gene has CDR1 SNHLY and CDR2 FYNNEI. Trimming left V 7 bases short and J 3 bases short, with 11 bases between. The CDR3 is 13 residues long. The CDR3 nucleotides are TGTGCCAGCATGGCGGCCGGGACAGATACGCAGTATTTT. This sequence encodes CASMAAGTDTQYF.

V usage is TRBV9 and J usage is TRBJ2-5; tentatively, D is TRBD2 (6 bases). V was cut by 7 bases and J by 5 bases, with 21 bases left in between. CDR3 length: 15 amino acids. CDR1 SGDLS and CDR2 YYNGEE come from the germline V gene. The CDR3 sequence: CASSVVPAGLETQYF. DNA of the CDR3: TGTGCCAGCTCCGTAGTTCCGGCGGGGTTGGAGACCCAGTACTTC.

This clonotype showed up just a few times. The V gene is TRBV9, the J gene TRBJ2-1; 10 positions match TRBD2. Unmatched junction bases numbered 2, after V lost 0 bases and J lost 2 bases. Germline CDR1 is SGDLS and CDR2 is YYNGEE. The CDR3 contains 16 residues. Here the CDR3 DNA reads TGTGCCAGCAGCGTAGGACTAGCGGGTACCTACAATGAGCAGTTCTTC. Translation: CASSVGLAGTYNEQFF.

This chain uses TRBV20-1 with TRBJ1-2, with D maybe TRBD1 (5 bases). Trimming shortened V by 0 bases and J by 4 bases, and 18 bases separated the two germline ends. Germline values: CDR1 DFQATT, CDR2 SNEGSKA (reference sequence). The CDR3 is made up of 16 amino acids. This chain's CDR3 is CSARDQAGSPFYGYTF. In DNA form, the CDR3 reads TGCAGTGCTAGAGATCAGGCAGGGAGCCCCTTCTATGGCTACACCTTC.

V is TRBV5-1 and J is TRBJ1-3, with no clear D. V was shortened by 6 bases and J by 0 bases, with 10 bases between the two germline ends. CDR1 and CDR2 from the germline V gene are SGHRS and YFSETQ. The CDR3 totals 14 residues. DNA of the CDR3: TGCGCCAGCAAGGACGGGAGCTCTGGAAACACCATATATTTT. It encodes CASKDGSSGNTIYF.

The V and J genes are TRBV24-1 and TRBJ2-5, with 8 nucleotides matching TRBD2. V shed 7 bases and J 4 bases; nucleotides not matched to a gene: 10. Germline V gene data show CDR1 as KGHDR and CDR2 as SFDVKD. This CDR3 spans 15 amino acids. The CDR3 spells CATSEPRGGRETQYF. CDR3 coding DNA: TGTGCCACCAGCGAGCCCCGGGGGGGCCGAGAGACCCAGTACTTC.

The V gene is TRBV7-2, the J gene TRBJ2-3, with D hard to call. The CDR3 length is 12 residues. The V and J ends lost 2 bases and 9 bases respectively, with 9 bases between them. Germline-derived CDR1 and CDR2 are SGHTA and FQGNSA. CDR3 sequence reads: CASSLLLGTQYF. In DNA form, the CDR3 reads TGTGCCAGCAGCTTACTTCTAGGAACGCAGTATTTT.

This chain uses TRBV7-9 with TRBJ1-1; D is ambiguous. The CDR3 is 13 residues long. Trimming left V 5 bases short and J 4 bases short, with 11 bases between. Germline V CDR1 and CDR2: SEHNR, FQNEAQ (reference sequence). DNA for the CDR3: TGTGCCAGCAGCGAACATGGAGTCACTGAAGCTTTCTTT. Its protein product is CASSEHGVTEAFF.